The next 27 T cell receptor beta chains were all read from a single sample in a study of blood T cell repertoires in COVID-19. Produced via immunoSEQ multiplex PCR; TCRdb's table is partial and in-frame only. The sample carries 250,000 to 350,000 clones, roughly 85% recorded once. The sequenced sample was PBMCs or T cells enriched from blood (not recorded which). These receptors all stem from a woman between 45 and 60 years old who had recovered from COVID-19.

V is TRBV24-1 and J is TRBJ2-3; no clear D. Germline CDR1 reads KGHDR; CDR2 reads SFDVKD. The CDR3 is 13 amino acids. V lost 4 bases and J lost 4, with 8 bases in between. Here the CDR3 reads CATSDFTADTQYF. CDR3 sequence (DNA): TGTGCCACCAGTGACTTTACAGCAGATACGCAGTATTTT.

DNA of the CDR3: TGTGCCAGTAGGGCAGGCTACTCTGGAAACACCATATATTTT. It translates to CASRAGYSGNTIYF. The J gene is TRBJ1-3, the V gene TRBV19; the D is unclear. The CDR3 covers 14 residues. From germline, CDR1 is LNHDA and CDR2 SQIVND (reference sequence). The V and J ends lost 6 bases and 0 bases respectively, with 9 bases between them.

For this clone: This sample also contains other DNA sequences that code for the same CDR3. CDR3 protein: CASSPGGNTIYF. DNA for the CDR3: TGTGCCAGCAGCCCCGGTGGAAACACCATATATTTT. The chain employs TRBV5-6 and TRBJ1-3; D not resolved. The CDR3 extends over 12 amino acids. V was shortened by 4 bases and J by 3 bases, with 5 bases between the two germline ends. Germline CDR1 SGHDT, CDR2 YYEEEE.

This CDR3 reads CASSLRSPGNEQFF. CDR3 sequence (DNA): TGTGCCAGCAGCTTACGCTCTCCGGGGAATGAGCAGTTCTTC. The chain couples TRBV7-9 to TRBJ2-1, with D possibly being TRBD2 (5 bases). This CDR3 is built from 14 residues. CDR1 and CDR2 from the germline V gene are SEHNR and FQNEAQ (reference sequence). V was cut by 2 bases and J by 7 bases, with 12 bases left in between.

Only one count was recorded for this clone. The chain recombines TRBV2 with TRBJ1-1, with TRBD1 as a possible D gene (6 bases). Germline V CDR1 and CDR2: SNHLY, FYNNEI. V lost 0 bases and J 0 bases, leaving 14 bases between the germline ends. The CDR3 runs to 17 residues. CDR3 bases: TGTGCCAGCAGTGAAGCGACCCCAGGACAGATGAACACTGAAGCTTTCTTT. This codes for CASSEATPGQMNTEAFF.

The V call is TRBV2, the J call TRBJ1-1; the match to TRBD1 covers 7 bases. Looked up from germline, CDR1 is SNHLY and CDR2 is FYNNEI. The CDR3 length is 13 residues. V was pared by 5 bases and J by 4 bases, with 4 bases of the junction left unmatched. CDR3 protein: CASSRQGLTEAFF. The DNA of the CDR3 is TGTGCCAGCAGTCGACAGGGACTCACTGAAGCTTTCTTT.

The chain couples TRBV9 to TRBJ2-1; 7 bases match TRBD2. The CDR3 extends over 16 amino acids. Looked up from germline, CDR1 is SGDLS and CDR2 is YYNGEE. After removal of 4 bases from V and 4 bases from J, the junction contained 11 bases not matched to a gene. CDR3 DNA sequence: TGTGCCAGCAGCTCTTCCCTGGGGAGGGTGTACAATGAGCAGTTCTTC. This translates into CASSSSLGRVYNEQFF.

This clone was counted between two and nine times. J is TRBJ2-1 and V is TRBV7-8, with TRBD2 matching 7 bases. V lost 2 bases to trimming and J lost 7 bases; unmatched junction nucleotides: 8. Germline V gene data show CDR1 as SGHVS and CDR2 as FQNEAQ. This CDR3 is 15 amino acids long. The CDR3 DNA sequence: TGTGCCAGCAGCTTATATAGGATCGGGGGGAATGAGCAGTTCTTC. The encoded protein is CASSLYRIGGNEQFF.

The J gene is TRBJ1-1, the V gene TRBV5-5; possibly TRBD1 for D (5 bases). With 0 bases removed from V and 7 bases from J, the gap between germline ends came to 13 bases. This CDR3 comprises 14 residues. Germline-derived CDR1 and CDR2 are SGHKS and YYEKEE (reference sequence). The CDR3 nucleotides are TGTGCCAGCAGCTTGGTTGGGACGGACTATGAAGCTTTCTTT. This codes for CASSLVGTDYEAFF.

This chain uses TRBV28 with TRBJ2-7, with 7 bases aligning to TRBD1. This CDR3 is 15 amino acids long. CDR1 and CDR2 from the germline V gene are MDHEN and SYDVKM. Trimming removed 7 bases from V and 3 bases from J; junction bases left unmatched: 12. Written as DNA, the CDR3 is TGTGCCAGCAAACCCAGGGGGTCAGGGGACTACGAGCAGTACTTC. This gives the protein CASKPRGSGDYEQYF.

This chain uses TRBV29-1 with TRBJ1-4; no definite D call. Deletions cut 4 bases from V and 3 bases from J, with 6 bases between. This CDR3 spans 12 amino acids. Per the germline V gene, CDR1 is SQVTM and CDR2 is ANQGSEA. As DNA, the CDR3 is TGCAGCGTTGCCCTTGCTAATGAAAAACTGTTTTTT. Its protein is CSVALANEKLFF.

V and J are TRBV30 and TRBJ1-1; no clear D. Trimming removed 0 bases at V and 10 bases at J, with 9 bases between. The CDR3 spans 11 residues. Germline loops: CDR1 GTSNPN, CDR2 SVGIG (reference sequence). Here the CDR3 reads CAWSVLGPAFF. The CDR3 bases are TGTGCCTGGAGTGTACTTGGGCCAGCTTTCTTT.

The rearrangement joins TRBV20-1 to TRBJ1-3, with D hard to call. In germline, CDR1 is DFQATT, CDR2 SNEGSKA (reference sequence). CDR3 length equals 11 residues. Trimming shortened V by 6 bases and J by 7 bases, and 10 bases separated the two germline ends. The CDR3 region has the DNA TGCAGTGCCCTTGGGGAGAACACCATATATTTT. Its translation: CSALGENTIYF.

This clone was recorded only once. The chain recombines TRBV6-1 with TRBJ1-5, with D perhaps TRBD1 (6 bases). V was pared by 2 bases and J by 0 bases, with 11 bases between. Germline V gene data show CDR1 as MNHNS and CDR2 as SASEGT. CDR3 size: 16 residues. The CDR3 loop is CASSEQGTYSNQPQHF. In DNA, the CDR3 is TGTGCCAGCAGTGAACAGGGGACCTATAGCAATCAGCCCCAGCATTTT.

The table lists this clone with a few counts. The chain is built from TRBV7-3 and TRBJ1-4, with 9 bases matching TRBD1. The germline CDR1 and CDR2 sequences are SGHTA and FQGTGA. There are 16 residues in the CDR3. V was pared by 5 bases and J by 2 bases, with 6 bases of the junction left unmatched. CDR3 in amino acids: CASSPGQGSTNEKLFF. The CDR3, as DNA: TGTGCCAGCAGCCCTGGACAGGGGAGTACTAATGAAAAACTGTTTTTT.

CDR3 sequence: CASSPMTGGNQPQHF. The CDR3 DNA sequence: TGTGCCAGCAGTCCCATGACAGGGGGAAATCAGCCCCAGCATTTT. The V and J genes are TRBV28 and TRBJ1-5, with 9 bases aligning to TRBD1. The V and J ends lost 5 bases and 4 bases, in that order; junction bases with no gene match: 6. Germline CDR1 MDHEN, CDR2 SYDVKM. The length of the CDR3 is 15 residues. Supplemented by reference TRBV28 and TRBJ1-5, the full variable domain reads DVKVTQSSRYLVKRTGEKVFLECVQDMDHENMFWYRQDPGLGLRLIYFSYDVKMKEKGDIPEGYSVSREKKERFSLILESASTNQTSMYLCASSPMTGGNQPQHFGDGTRLSIL.

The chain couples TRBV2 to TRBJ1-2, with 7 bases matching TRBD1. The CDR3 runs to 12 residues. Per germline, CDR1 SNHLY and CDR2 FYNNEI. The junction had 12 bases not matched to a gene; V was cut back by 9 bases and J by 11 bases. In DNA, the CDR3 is TGTGCCAGTAGACCGGGACAGACAGATTACACCTTC. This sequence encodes CASRPGQTDYTF.

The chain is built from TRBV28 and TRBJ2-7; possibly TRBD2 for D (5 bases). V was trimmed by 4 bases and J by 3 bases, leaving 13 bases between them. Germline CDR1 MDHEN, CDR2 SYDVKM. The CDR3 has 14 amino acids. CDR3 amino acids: CASSSPGFVYEQYF. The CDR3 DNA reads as TGTGCCAGCAGTTCCCCGGGGTTCGTCTACGAGCAGTACTTC.

The CDR3, as DNA: TGCAGCGTTGAAGGACAGTATGGCTACACCTTC. As protein: CSVEGQYGYTF. The chain carries TRBV29-1 and TRBJ1-2; maybe TRBD1 (5 bases). CDR1 SQVTM and CDR2 ANQGSEA come from the germline V gene. The length of the CDR3 is 11 residues. Trimming left V 1 base short and J 5 bases short, with 5 bases between.

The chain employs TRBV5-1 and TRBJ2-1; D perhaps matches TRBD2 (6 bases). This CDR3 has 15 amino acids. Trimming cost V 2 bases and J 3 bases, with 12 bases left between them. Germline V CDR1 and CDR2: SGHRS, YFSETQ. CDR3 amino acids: CASSLGASVYNEQFF. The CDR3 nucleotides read TGCGCCAGCAGCTTAGGGGCTAGCGTCTACAATGAGCAGTTCTTC.

The DNA of the CDR3 is TGTGCCAGTAGTATCGGCCGAGGGGCTTTCTTT. Amino acid sequence: CASSIGRGAFF. The chain employs TRBV19 and TRBJ1-1; no definite D call. This CDR3 region has 11 residues. The germline V gene encodes CDR1 LNHDA and CDR2 SQIVND (reference sequence). The V end was cut by 3 bases, the J end by 11 bases, with 10 bases between.

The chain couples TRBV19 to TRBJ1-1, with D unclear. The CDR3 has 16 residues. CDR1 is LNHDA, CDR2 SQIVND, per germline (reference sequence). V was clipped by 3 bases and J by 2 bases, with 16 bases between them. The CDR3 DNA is TGTGCCAGTAGTATTAATTCGGGGTTCCTAAACACTGAAGCTTTCTTT. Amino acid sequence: CASSINSGFLNTEAFF.

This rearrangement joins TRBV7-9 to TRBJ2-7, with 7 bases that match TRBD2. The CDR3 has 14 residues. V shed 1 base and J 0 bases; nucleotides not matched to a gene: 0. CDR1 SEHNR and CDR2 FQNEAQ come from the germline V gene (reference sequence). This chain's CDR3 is CASSLERDSYEQYF. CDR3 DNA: TGTGCCAGCAGCTTAGAGCGGGACTCCTACGAGCAGTACTTC.

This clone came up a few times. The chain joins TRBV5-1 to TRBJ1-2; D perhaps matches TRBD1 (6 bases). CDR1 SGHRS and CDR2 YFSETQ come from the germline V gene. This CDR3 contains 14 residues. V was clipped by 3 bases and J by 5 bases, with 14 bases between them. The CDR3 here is CASSSIGGPYGYTF. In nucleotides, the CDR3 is TGCGCCAGCAGCTCGATAGGGGGACCTTATGGCTACACCTTC.

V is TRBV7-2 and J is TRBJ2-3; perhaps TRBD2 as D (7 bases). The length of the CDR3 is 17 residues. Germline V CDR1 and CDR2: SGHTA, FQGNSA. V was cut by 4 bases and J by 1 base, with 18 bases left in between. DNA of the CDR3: TGTGCCAGCAGCTCGGAGGGGGGCGGGAGAGGCACAGATACGCAGTATTTT. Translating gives CASSSEGGGRGTDTQYF.

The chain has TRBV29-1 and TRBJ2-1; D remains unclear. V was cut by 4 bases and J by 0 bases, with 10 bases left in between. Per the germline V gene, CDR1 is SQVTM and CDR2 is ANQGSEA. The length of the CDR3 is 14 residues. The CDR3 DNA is TGCAGCGTTGCCCTCTACGGCTCCTACAATGAGCAGTTCTTC. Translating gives CSVALYGSYNEQFF.

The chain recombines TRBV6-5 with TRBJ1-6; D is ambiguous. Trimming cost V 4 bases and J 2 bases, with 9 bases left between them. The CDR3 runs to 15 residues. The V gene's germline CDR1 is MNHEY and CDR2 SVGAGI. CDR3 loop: CASSFEVPYNSPLHF. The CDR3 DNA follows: TGTGCCAGCAGTTTTGAGGTCCCCTATAATTCACCCCTCCACTTT.